This T cell receptor beta chain was identified during a study of neoadjuvant nivolumab and ipilimumab in lung cancer. The V end lost 7 bases, the J end lost 0 bases, and 9 bases lay between the germline ends. CDR1 and CDR2 from the germline V gene are MNHEY and SVGAGI. This CDR3 spans 13 amino acids. The method was immunoSEQ multiplex PCR; TCRdb's version includes in-frame clones alone and lacks a portion of them. The repertoire holds approximately 23,000 clones, with about four fifths as singletons. The sequence was collected from an adult with non-small cell lung cancer. The rearrangement joins TRBV6-5 to TRBJ1-2; possible D gene TRBD1, 6 bases. The material was peripheral blood, obtained before neoadjuvant nivolumab, alone or with ipilimumab. DNA of the CDR3: TGTGCCAGCAAAGAGGGGGCTAACTATGGCTACACCTTC. Its protein product is CASKEGANYGYTF.